A single sample is the source of the 32 T cell receptor beta chains below, sequenced in a study of a mutant IDH1 vaccine in newly diagnosed glioma. Their target antigens are unknown. Here immunoSEQ multiplex PCR was the method, and the copy in TCRdb shows in-frame clones only, minus some. The table has 26,000 or so clones, about four fifths seen once. As for time point: week 23, last vaccination. With topical imiquimod, each dose of the vaccine consisted of 300 ug of mutant IDH1 20-mer peptide. This material consisted of PBMCs, taken from a glioma patient whose treatment included an IDH1 peptide vaccine. These receptors were collected from a woman in her 30s with glioma.

CDR3 nucleotide sequence: TGCGCCAGCCGGGGCGGAGATGCGAACACCGGGGAGCTGTTTTTT. Translation: CASRGGDANTGELFF. The V gene is TRBV5-1, the J gene TRBJ2-2; D is tentatively TRBD1 or TRBD2 (5 bases each). In germline, CDR1 is SGHRS, CDR2 YFSETQ. Trimming removed 7 bases at V and 0 bases at J, with 13 bases between. CDR3 length: 15 residues.

The chain carries TRBV11-3 and TRBJ2-2; D remains unclear. This CDR3 contains 14 residues. In germline, CDR1 is SGHNT, CDR2 YENEEA. V was shortened by 8 bases and J by 0 bases, with 10 bases between the two germline ends. This CDR3 reads CASASSSNTGELFF. The CDR3 DNA is TGTGCCAGCGCCAGTTCTTCGAACACCGGGGAGCTGTTTTTT. Full variable domain (missing parts from reference TRBV11-3 and TRBJ2-2): EAGVVQSPRYKIIEKKQPVAFWCNPISGHNTLYWYLQNLGQGPELLIRYENEEAVDDSQLPKDRFSAERLKGVDSTLKIQPAELGDSAVYLCASASSSNTGELFFGEGSRLTVL.

A few counts support this clone. The rearrangement joins TRBV15 to TRBJ1-2; tentatively, D is TRBD1 (6 bases). Trimming pared 0 bases from V and 4 bases from J, leaving 15 bases between. This CDR3 contains 16 residues. The germline CDR1 and CDR2 sequences are LNHNV and YYDKDF (reference sequence). The CDR3 reads CATSRDRGAPTYGYTF. The CDR3 nucleotides read TGTGCCACCAGCAGAGATCGGGGGGCCCCCACCTATGGCTACACCTTC.

This chain connects TRBV7-2 to TRBJ1-1; a possible D gene is TRBD1 (5 bases). The ends were cut back, 1 base at V and 4 bases at J, with 10 bases in the middle. The CDR3 spans 14 residues. Germline CDR1 SGHTA, CDR2 FQGNSA. The CDR3: CASSLGGASTEAFF. In DNA form, the CDR3 reads TGTGCCAGCAGCTTAGGAGGGGCCTCCACTGAAGCTTTCTTT.

The gene calls are TRBV19 and TRBJ2-3, with D unclear. Germline loops: CDR1 LNHDA, CDR2 SQIVND (reference sequence). This CDR3 spans 15 amino acids. The germline V and J ends were trimmed by 10 bases and 1 base, with 18 bases remaining between them. In DNA, the CDR3 is TGTGCCACCAACCCCACTGGCTCCCGCACAGATACGCAGTATTTT. Its protein product is CATNPTGSRTDTQYF.

This chain links TRBV19 with TRBJ1-5, with D perhaps TRBD1 (6 bases). Trimming removed 4 bases at V and 0 bases at J, with 13 bases between. Germline-derived CDR1 and CDR2 are LNHDA and SQIVND (reference sequence). The CDR3 covers 16 residues. The CDR3 reads CASSRTDPYSNQPQHF. DNA of the CDR3: TGTGCCAGTAGTAGGACAGACCCGTATAGCAATCAGCCCCAGCATTTT. Drawing the rest from reference TRBV19 and TRBJ1-5, the complete variable domain is DGGITQSPKYLFRKEGQNVTLSCEQNLNHDAMYWYRQDPGQGLRLIYYSQIVNDFQKGDIAEGYSVSREKKESFPLTVTSAQKNPTAFYLCASSRTDPYSNQPQHFGDGTRLSIL.

The rearrangement joins TRBV27 to TRBJ1-1; 7 bases fit TRBD1. V lost 6 bases, J lost 6 bases, and 4 bases stayed unmatched. The CDR3 is 12 residues long. Germline V CDR1 and CDR2: MNHEY, SMNVEV (reference sequence). The CDR3 region has the DNA TGTGCCAGCAGCGGGACAGCCTCTGAAGCTTTCTTT. Translated, it gives CASSGTASEAFF.

This clone was picked up a small number of times. The chain employs TRBV2 and TRBJ1-1, with a tentative D call TRBD1 (5 bases). Germline-derived CDR1 and CDR2 are SNHLY and FYNNEI. This CDR3 contains 15 residues. V gave up 6 bases and J gave up 0 bases, with 14 bases separating them. The CDR3 DNA reads TGTGCCAGCAGGGAGGGGCAGGGTCTGAACACTGAAGCTTTCTTT. Amino acids: CASREGQGLNTEAFF.

The chain is built from TRBV6-6 and TRBJ1-4; D not certain. The V gene's germline CDR1 is MNHNY and CDR2 SVGAGI (reference sequence). The CDR3 runs 15 residues. Trimming shortened V by 5 bases and J by 5 bases, and 15 bases separated the two germline ends. The CDR3 DNA reads TGTGCCAGCAGTAACCCCCGGACCCAGAATGAAAAACTGTTTTTT. Translating gives CASSNPRTQNEKLFF.

This clone was counted a few times. The chain uses TRBV5-1 and TRBJ1-1; no clear D gene. Germline values: CDR1 SGHRS, CDR2 YFSETQ. V dropped 6 bases and J dropped 2 bases, with 5 bases sitting between them. The CDR3 covers 11 residues. The CDR3 DNA follows: TGCGCCAGCATAGCCAACACTGAAGCTTTCTTT. It yields the protein CASIANTEAFF.

The chain combines TRBV7-9 with TRBJ2-3; D gene unclear. The germline CDR1 and CDR2 sequences are SEHNR and FQNEAQ (reference sequence). The V end was cut by 5 bases, the J end by 6 bases, with 9 bases between. The CDR3 loop spans 12 amino acids. Here the CDR3 reads CASSLLIDTQYF. CDR3 DNA: TGTGCCAGCAGCCTCCTGATCGATACGCAGTATTTT.

The chain uses TRBV5-6 and TRBJ1-1; no clear D gene. The germline V and J ends were trimmed by 0 bases and 5 bases, with 5 bases remaining between them. The CDR3 has 12 residues. Germline V gene data show CDR1 as SGHDT and CDR2 as YYEEEE. The CDR3 DNA is TGTGCCAGCAGCTTGGGAGTAACTGAAGCTTTCTTT. It encodes CASSLGVTEAFF. Combining the CDR3 with reference TRBV5-6 and TRBJ1-1 gives the whole variable domain DAGVTQSPTHLIKTRGQQVTLRCSPKSGHDTVSWYQQALGQGPQFIFQYYEEEERQRGNFPDRFSGHQFPNYSSELNVNALLLGDSALYLCASSLGVTEAFFGQGTRLTVV.

This clone has only a few counts. This chain links TRBV25-1 with TRBJ1-6; a possible D gene is TRBD1 (5 bases). Per germline, CDR1 MGHDK and CDR2 SYGVNS. The germline V and J ends were trimmed by 6 bases and 10 bases, with 13 bases remaining between them. The CDR3 is 13 residues long. CDR3 in amino acids: CASRRGTDSPLHF. The CDR3 DNA follows: TGTGCCAGCAGACGGGGGACGGACTCACCCCTCCACTTT.

The CDR3 is CASSPGLGVSYNEQFF. The CDR3 DNA sequence: TGCGCCAGCAGCCCCGGACTGGGGGTCTCCTACAATGAGCAGTTCTTC. V is TRBV5-1 and J is TRBJ2-1; D possibly uses TRBD1 or TRBD2 (5 bases each). V was trimmed by 4 bases and J by 0 bases, leaving 14 bases between them. CDR3 length: 16 residues. The germline V gene encodes CDR1 SGHRS and CDR2 YFSETQ.

This clone was seen a few times. This rearrangement joins TRBV19 to TRBJ1-5; D uncertain. This CDR3 is built from 13 residues. Germline V gene sequence: CDR1 LNHDA, CDR2 SQIVND (reference sequence). V was shortened by 2 bases and J by 3 bases, with 5 bases between the two germline ends. In nucleotides, the CDR3 is TGTGCCAGTAGTATATCTTTCAATCAGCCCCAGCATTTT. Its translation is CASSISFNQPQHF.

The chain is built from TRBV7-9 and TRBJ2-7; D ambiguous. Germline values: CDR1 SEHNR, CDR2 FQNEAQ (reference sequence). V lost 4 bases, J lost 2 bases, and 9 bases lay in between. The CDR3 covers 13 residues. The CDR3 sequence: CASSSFQTYEQYF. The CDR3 DNA reads as TGTGCCAGCAGCTCATTCCAGACCTACGAGCAGTACTTC.

Turning to this clone: One end of the junction varies from germline; a read error may be responsible. The rearrangement joins TRBV5-5 to TRBJ2-5; tentatively, D is TRBD2 (6 bases). Germline CDR1 is SGHKS and CDR2 is YYEKEE (reference sequence). The CDR3 sequence is 14 residues long. The CDR3 is CASSLEGYVETQYF. The CDR3 DNA sequence: TGCGCCAGCAGCTTGGAGGGTTATGTTGAGACCCAGTACTTC.

The chain couples TRBV7-9 to TRBJ2-2, with D unclear. In germline, CDR1 is SEHNR, CDR2 FQNEAQ (reference sequence). CDR3 length: 13 amino acids. V was cut by 1 base and J by 3 bases, with 3 bases left in between. CDR3 coding DNA: TGTGCCAGCAGCTTAGAGCACACCGGGGAGCTGTTTTTT. It translates to CASSLEHTGELFF.

The rearrangement links TRBV6-5 to TRBJ1-2, with D uncertain. Germline CDR1 MNHEY, CDR2 SVGAGI. The CDR3 consists of 13 residues. Trimming removed 0 bases from V and 6 bases from J, with 8 bases in between. The CDR3 region is CASSYSEWDGYTF. DNA for the CDR3: TGTGCCAGCAGTTACTCGGAGTGGGATGGCTACACCTTC.

A single count supports this clone. The V gene is TRBV10-2, the J gene TRBJ1-2, with D hard to call. V lost 9 bases to trimming and J lost 8 bases, with 13 bases between them. CDR1 and CDR2 from the germline V gene are WSHSY and SAAADI. The CDR3 runs 11 residues. The CDR3 is CASGEGVGYTF. The CDR3 region has the DNA TGCGCCAGTGGTGAGGGAGTGGGCTACACCTTC.

The rearrangement uses TRBV2 and TRBJ2-7, with D hard to call. Trimming shortened V by 6 bases and J by 1 base, and 7 bases separated the two germline ends. Germline V gene sequence: CDR1 SNHLY, CDR2 FYNNEI. CDR3 length: 12 residues. CDR3 DNA: TGTGCCAGCAGCAGGCGATCCTACGAGCAGTACTTC. Translating it yields CASSRRSYEQYF. The full variable domain, its missing parts supplied by reference TRBV2 and TRBJ2-7, is EPEVTQTPSHQVTQMGQEVILRCVPISNHLYFYWYRQILGQKVEFLVSFYNNEISEKSEIFDDQFSVERPDGSNFTLKIRSTKLEDSAMYFCASSRRSYEQYFGPGTRLTVT.

J is TRBJ2-7 and V is TRBV5-4; no clear D gene. Between the trimmed V and J ends, which lost 2 bases and 6 bases, there was a span of 9 bases. The germline gives CDR1 SGHNT, CDR2 YYREEE (reference sequence). The CDR3 spans 12 residues. CDR3 protein: CASSFRKGEQYF. In nucleotides, the CDR3 is TGTGCCAGCAGCTTTAGGAAGGGCGAGCAGTACTTC.

CDR3 residues: CASSLALNWFF. In nucleotides, the CDR3 is TGTGCCAGCAGCTTGGCTTTGAACTGGTTCTTC. The chain recombines TRBV5-6 with TRBJ2-1; D not resolved. The CDR3 has 11 amino acids. The ends were cut back, 0 bases at V and 15 bases at J, with 10 bases in the middle. The V gene's germline CDR1 is SGHDT and CDR2 YYEEEE.

The chain has TRBV29-1 and TRBJ2-1; TRBD2 matches 7 bases. Losses at the gene ends were 4 bases for V and 8 bases for J; bases not matched to a gene: 5. Germline CDR1 SQVTM, CDR2 ANQGSEA. The CDR3 extends over 12 amino acids. CDR3 protein: CSVGGGFDEQFF. In DNA, the CDR3 is TGCAGCGTTGGGGGGGGGTTCGATGAGCAGTTCTTC.

V gene TRBV19 combines with J gene TRBJ2-7, with TRBD2 matching over 7 bases. Germline assignment: CDR1 LNHDA and CDR2 SQIVND (reference sequence). CDR3 length: 14 residues. Trimming cost V 3 bases and J 4 bases; bases outside gene matches: 6. The CDR3 loop reads CASSISGGMYEQYF. Here the CDR3 DNA reads TGTGCCAGTAGTATTTCGGGGGGTATGTACGAGCAGTACTTC.

The gene calls are TRBV6-6 and TRBJ2-5, with 7 positions matching TRBD2. Germline trimming cut 5 bases from V and 1 base from J; bases unmatched to any gene: 4. CDR3 size: 14 residues. The germline V gene has CDR1 MNHNY and CDR2 SVGAGI (reference sequence). In DNA form, the CDR3 reads TGTGCCAGCAGTCAGCGGGGATCCCAAGAGACCCAGTACTTC. Protein: CASSQRGSQETQYF.

J is TRBJ1-6 and V is TRBV19, with TRBD1 as a possible D gene (5 bases). V gave up 3 bases and J gave up 6 bases, with 9 bases separating them. The germline V gene has CDR1 LNHDA and CDR2 SQIVND (reference sequence). The CDR3 runs to 14 residues. CDR3: CASSIGQGNSPLHF. CDR3 bases: TGTGCCAGTAGTATCGGGCAGGGTAATTCACCCCTCCACTTT.

The chain is built from TRBV11-2 and TRBJ2-7; TRBD1 matches 8 bases. Germline CDR1 and CDR2: SGHAT and FQNNGV. CDR3 length: 17 residues. J lost 2 bases, V lost 5 bases, and 14 bases had no gene match. CDR3 amino acids: CASSGRQGRPLTYEQYF. The CDR3 DNA reads TGTGCCAGCAGCGGCAGACAGGGGCGCCCTCTAACCTACGAGCAGTACTTC.

This clone was picked up one time. The chain has TRBV7-9 and TRBJ1-1; D gene unclear. Trimming took 1 base from V and 6 from J, leaving 12 bases between them. Germline-derived CDR1 and CDR2 are SEHNR and FQNEAQ (reference sequence). The CDR3 covers 14 residues. The CDR3 spells CASSLGLITSEAFF. The CDR3 region has the DNA TGTGCCAGCAGCTTAGGGTTAATCACCTCTGAAGCTTTCTTT.

V and J are TRBV5-1 and TRBJ2-1, with TRBD2 matching over 10 bases. With V trimmed by 3 bases and J by 6 bases, 9 bases remained unmatched. Germline V lookup: CDR1 SGHRS, CDR2 YFSETQ. CDR3 length: 16 residues. The CDR3 DNA reads TGCGCCAGCAGCTCGAATCGGCCTAGCGGGGGCAATGAGCAGTTCTTC. As protein: CASSSNRPSGGNEQFF.

J is TRBJ1-1 and V is TRBV29-1, with D perhaps TRBD1 (6 bases). Germline V gene sequence: CDR1 SQVTM, CDR2 ANQGSEA. V lost 4 bases and J 4 bases, leaving 13 bases between the germline ends. The length of the CDR3 is 13 residues. This CDR3 reads CSVGQGLSTEAFF. In nucleotides, the CDR3 is TGCAGCGTTGGTCAGGGGTTGAGCACTGAAGCTTTCTTT.

This chain uses TRBV19 with TRBJ1-1, with D maybe TRBD1 (6 bases). The CDR3 spans 15 residues. Trimming removed 5 bases at V and 0 bases at J, with 13 bases between. The V gene's germline CDR1 is LNHDA and CDR2 SQIVND (reference sequence). CDR3 coding DNA: TGTGCCAGTAGTGCCCCGGGGGCCATGAACACTGAAGCTTTCTTT. This translates into CASSAPGAMNTEAFF. Together with reference TRBV19 and TRBJ1-1, the CDR3 gives the full variable domain: DGGITQSPKYLFRKEGQNVTLSCEQNLNHDAMYWYRQDPGQGLRLIYYSQIVNDFQKGDIAEGYSVSREKKESFPLTVTSAQKNPTAFYLCASSAPGAMNTEAFFGQGTRLTVV.